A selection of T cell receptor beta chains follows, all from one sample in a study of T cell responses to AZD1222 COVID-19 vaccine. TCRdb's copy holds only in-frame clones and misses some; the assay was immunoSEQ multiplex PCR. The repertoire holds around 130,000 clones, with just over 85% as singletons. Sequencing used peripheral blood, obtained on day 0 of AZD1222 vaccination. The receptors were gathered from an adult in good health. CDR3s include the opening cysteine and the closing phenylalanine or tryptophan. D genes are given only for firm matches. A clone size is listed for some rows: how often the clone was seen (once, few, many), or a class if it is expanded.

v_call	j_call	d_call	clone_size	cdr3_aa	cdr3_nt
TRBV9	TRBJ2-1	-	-	CASSVGGGRNARQFF	TGTGCCAGCAGCGTAGGTGGTGGGAGAAATGCTCGGCAGTTCTTC
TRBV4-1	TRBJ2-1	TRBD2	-	CASSLIQIRGTSGGWDEQFF	TGCGCCAGCAGCCTCATTCAAATACGGGGGACTAGCGGGGGATGGGATGAGCAGTTCTTC
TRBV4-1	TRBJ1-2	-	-	CASSQAGGNYGYTF	TGCGCCAGCAGCCAAGCCGGGGGCAACTATGGCTACACCTTC
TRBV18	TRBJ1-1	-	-	CASSPPEVNTEAFF	TGTGCCAGCTCACCACCGGAGGTGAACACTGAAGCTTTCTTT
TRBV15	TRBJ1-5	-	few	CATSRGTVGQPQHF	TGTGCCACCAGCAGAGGGACAGTGGGCCAGCCCCAGCATTTT
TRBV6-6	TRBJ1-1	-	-	CASSFEGRDTEAFF	TGTGCCAGCTCATTCGAGGGAAGGGACACTGAAGCTTTCTTT
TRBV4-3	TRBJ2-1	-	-	CASSQGDRRNNEQFF	TGCGCCAGCAGCCAAGGGGATCGTAGGAACAATGAGCAGTTCTTC
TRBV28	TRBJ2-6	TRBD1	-	CASRVPGQGIPGANVLTF	TGTGCCAGCAGAGTACCGGGACAGGGGATCCCTGGGGCCAACGTCCTGACTTTC
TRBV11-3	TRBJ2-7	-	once	CASSRGIDYEQYF	TGTGCCAGCAGCAGAGGCATAGACTACGAGCAGTACTTC
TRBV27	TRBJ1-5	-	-	CASSLSLTTEEHF	TGTGCCAGCAGTTTATCTCTTACAACGGAGGAGCATTTT
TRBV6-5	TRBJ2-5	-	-	CASRPGGVWETQYF	TGTGCCAGCAGACCTGGAGGGGTCTGGGAGACCCAGTACTTC
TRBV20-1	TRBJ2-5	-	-	CSAIGGTQYF	TGCAGTGCTATAGGGGGAACCCAGTACTTC
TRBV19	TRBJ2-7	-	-	CASAHEVNYEQYF	TGTGCCAGTGCGCACGAGGTGAACTACGAGCAGTACTTC
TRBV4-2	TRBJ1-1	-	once	CASSDMSNTEAFF	TGTGCCAGCAGCGATATGTCGAACACTGAAGCTTTCTTT
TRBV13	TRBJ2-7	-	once	CASSLGSSYEQYF	TGTGCCAGCAGCTTGGGAAGCTCCTACGAGCAGTACTTC
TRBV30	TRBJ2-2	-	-	CAWSPVLAPNTGELFF	TGTGCCTGGAGCCCCGTGCTAGCGCCAAACACCGGGGAGCTGTTTTTT
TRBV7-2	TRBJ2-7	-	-	CASSPPKNEQYF	TGTGCCAGCAGCCCCCCTAAGAACGAGCAGTACTTC
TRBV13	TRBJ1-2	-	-	CASSTPGQKYGYTF	TGTGCCAGCAGCACCCCGGGGCAGAAGTATGGCTACACCTTC
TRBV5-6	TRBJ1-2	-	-	CASSWNQWRGYSYGYTF	TGTGCCAGCAGCTGGAATCAGTGGCGTGGGTATTCCTATGGCTACACCTTC
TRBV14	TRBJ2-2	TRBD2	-	CASSQETRLAGVSGELFF	TGTGCCAGCAGCCAAGAAACTCGACTAGCGGGAGTAAGTGGGGAGCTGTTTTTT
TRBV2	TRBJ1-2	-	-	CASSVRVNYGYTF	TGTGCCAGCAGTGTGAGGGTTAACTATGGCTACACCTTC
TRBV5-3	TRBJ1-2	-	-	CARSAGQSPGGGGKGYTF	TGTGCCAGAAGCGCGGGTCAGTCACCGGGGGGAGGAGGTAAGGGCTACACCTTC
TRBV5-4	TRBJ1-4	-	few	CASSPGRAEKLFF	TGTGCCAGCAGCCCTGGCAGGGCAGAAAAACTGTTTTTT
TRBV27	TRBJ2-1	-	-	CASWKRELGYNEQFF	TGTGCCAGCTGGAAGAGGGAGTTGGGCTACAATGAGCAGTTCTTC
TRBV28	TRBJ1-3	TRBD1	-	CASSFSDRAGNTIYF	TGTGCCAGCAGTTTTTCGGACAGGGCTGGAAACACCATATATTTT
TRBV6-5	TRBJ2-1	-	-	CASSYSFRAHGDEQFF	TGTGCCAGCAGTTACTCGTTCAGGGCCCACGGCGATGAGCAGTTCTTC
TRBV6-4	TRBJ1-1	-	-	CASSVGGGDGVAFF	TGTGCCAGCAGTGTAGGAGGAGGGGATGGAGTAGCTTTCTTT
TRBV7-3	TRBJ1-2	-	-	CASSSRLGDGYTF	TGTGCCAGCAGCTCCCGCCTCGGGGACGGCTACACCTTC
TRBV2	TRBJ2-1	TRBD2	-	CASRDSGSPNNEQFF	TGTGCCAGCAGGGATAGCGGGAGCCCGAACAATGAGCAGTTCTTC
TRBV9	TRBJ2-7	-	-	CASSVEGASPYEQYF	TGTGCCAGCAGCGTAGAAGGGGCGTCTCCCTACGAGCAGTACTTC
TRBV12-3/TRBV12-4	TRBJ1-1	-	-	CASIGFVGTEAFF	TGTGCCAGCATCGGATTCGTGGGCACTGAAGCTTTCTTT
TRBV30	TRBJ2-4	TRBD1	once	CAWSLGQGLRIQYF	TGTGCCTGGAGTTTGGGACAGGGGTTAAGGATTCAGTACTTC
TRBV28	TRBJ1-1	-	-	CASTRTETYTEAFF	TGTGCCAGCACCCGAACAGAGACATACACTGAAGCTTTCTTT
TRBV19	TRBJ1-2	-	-	CASKARQSLNGYTF	TGTGCCAGTAAAGCACGGCAGTCATTAAATGGCTACACCTTC
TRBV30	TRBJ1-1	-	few	CAWSTGLGTTEAFF	TGTGCCTGGTCAACAGGCTTGGGAACCACTGAAGCTTTCTTT
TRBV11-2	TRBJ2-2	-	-	CASSFSPVAPHGELFF	TGTGCCAGCAGCTTCAGTCCGGTAGCCCCCCACGGGGAGCTGTTTTTT
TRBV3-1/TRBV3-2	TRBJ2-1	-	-	CASSLGVVSDNEQFF	TGTGCCAGCAGCCTTGGTGTAGTTAGCGACAATGAGCAGTTCTTC
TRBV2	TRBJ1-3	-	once	CASMGDGNTIYF	TGTGCCAGCATGGGCGATGGAAACACCATATATTTT
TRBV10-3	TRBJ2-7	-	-	CAISEDSYEQYF	TGTGCCATCAGTGAGGACTCCTACGAGCAGTACTTC
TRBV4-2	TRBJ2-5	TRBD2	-	CASSQGLVSETQYF	TGTGCCAGCAGCCAGGGACTAGTGAGTGAGACCCAGTACTTC
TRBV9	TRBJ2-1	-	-	CASTRESGYNEQFF	TGTGCCAGTACACGGGAGTCGGGTTACAATGAGCAGTTCTTC
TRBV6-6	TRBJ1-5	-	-	CASREGDQPQHF	TGTGCCAGCAGGGAAGGAGATCAGCCCCAGCATTTT
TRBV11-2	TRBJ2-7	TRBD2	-	CASRAGVWNEQYF	TGTGCCAGCCGGGCGGGAGTGTGGAACGAGCAGTACTTC
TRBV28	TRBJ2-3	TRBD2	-	CASSPGLAGTQYF	TGTGCCAGCAGTCCCGGACTAGCGGGTACGCAGTATTTT
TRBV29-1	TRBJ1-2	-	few	CSVEDLGDKSYGYTF	TGCAGCGTTGAAGATCTTGGGGACAAGTCCTATGGCTACACCTTC
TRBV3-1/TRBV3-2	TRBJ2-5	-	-	CASSQAIGGWETQYF	TGTGCCAGCAGCCAAGCGATCGGGGGTTGGGAGACCCAGTACTTC
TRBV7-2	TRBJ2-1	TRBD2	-	CASSWTSGRAAGNEQFF	TGTGCCAGCAGCTGGACTAGCGGGAGGGCTGCCGGCAATGAGCAGTTCTTC
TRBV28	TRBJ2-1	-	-	CASSLPTSRHNEQFF	TGTGCCAGCAGTTTACCCACTAGCAGGCACAATGAGCAGTTCTTC
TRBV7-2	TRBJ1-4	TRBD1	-	CASSSGPGTGDEKLFF	TGTGCCAGCAGCTCGGGGCCCGGGACAGGGGATGAAAAACTGTTTTTT
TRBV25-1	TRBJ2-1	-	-	CASSESNEQFF	TGTGCCAGCAGTGAATCAAATGAGCAGTTCTTC
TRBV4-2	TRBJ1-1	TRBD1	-	CASSRRQGWIFHTEAFF	TGTGCCAGCAGCAGACGACAGGGGTGGATATTTCACACTGAAGCTTTCTTT
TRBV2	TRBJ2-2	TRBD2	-	CASKPRLAGAFGELFF	TGTGCCAGCAAGCCGAGACTAGCGGGAGCCTTCGGGGAGCTGTTTTTT
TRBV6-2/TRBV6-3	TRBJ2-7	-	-	CASSLALYEQYF	TGTGCCAGCAGTCTAGCGCTCTACGAGCAGTACTTC
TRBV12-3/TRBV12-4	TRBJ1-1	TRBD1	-	CASSLDRGEWAFF	TGTGCCAGCAGTCTGGACAGGGGCGAATGGGCTTTCTTT
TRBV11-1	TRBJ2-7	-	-	CASSLEEQYF	TGTGCCAGCAGCCTCGAGGAGCAGTACTTC
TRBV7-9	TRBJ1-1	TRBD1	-	CASSRGQFPTEAFF	TGTGCCAGCAGCCGGGGACAGTTTCCCACTGAAGCTTTCTTT
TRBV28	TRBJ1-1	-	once	CASSLAGAGYGTEAFF	TGTGCCAGCAGTTTAGCAGGGGCGGGGTATGGCACTGAAGCTTTCTTT
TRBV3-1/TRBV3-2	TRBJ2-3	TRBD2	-	CASSPGPGLATDTQYF	TGTGCCAGCAGCCCTGGCCCGGGACTAGCCACAGATACGCAGTATTTT
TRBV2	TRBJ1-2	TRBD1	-	CASSGSDRGPLLYGYTF	TGTGCCAGCAGTGGTTCGGACAGGGGTCCCCTTCTGTATGGCTACACCTTC
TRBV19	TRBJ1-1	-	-	CASSPLHTTPEAFF	TGTGCCAGTAGTCCATTACACACCACCCCGGAAGCTTTCTTT